This T cell receptor (beta chain) is from a study of siplizumab effects on memory and regulatory T cells. Study observations and caveats: An assignable naive or memory phenotype was lacking in roughly 75-96% of proliferating CD4+ or CD8+ clones.

Produced via immunoSEQ multiplex PCR; TCRdb's table is partial and in-frame only. This repertoire shows roughly 70,000 clones, around 93% found once; its top ten account for roughly 4.7%. The CDR3 covers 15 residues. From germline, CDR1 is LGHNA and CDR2 YNFKEQ. Trimming took off 0 bases at V and 7 bases at J, with 13 bases between the two ends. As regards this clone: Antigen specificity is unknown.

This TCR was recovered from a human donor in good health. The sequencing input was CD8+ T cells sorted from blood. The rearrangement links TRBV4-2 to TRBJ2-1, with D uncertain. The DNA of the CDR3 is TGTGCCAGCAGCCAAGAGGGGAACGGGCGGAATGAGCAGTTCTTC. Amino acid sequence: CASSQEGNGRNEQFF.